Detailed here is one T cell receptor (beta chain). Its specific antigen is unknown. Per-nucleotide qualities are absent, and no much larger clonotype sits a single base away. According to the germline V gene, CDR1 reads SQVTM and CDR2 reads ANQGSEA. Including the terminal cysteine and phenylalanine, the CDR3 comprises 14 residues. Kept here is only the CDR3 DNA, which spans 42 bases and is read in frame from base 1. Trimming removed 2 bases from V and 2 bases from J; the gene matches leave 6 bases unexplained. The library was prepared using PCR. Instrument used: Illumina HiSeq 2500. To normalize quantification of the TCRbeta repertoire, the TCR libraries were built with molecular barcoding that relied on unique molecular identifiers. TCRdb handled the public reads itself, with Q25 trimming in fastp and clone calling in MiXCR, and kept productive beta chains. Records with the same CDR3 protein are collapsed into one entry carrying the most frequent genes and DNA. For this sample the table gives around 480,000 distinct CDR3 sequences, of which over 25% were detected only once. The ten largest clones capture 2% to 3% of the sample.

This specimen comes from a study of T-cell reconstitution after alpha-beta-depleted transplantation in children (TCRdb year 2016). With regard to the full study: The study quantitatively tracked T-cell immune reconstitution after TCRalphabeta/CD19-depleted allogeneic hematopoietic cell transplantation in children using TCR repertoire profiling.

The chain couples TRBV29-1 to TRBJ2-7, with TRBD1 matching 7 junction bases. This sequence originates from a human donor who donated a stem cell graft to a child with aplastic anemia. Sequencing used PBMCs from the stem cell graft donor, obtained from the stem cell graft. The nucleotides are TGCAGCGTTGAAAGCGACAGGGACCCCTACGAGCAGTACTTC. Its coded protein is CSVESDRDPYEQYF.